The clone carrying this T cell receptor beta chain was detected only a few times. Antigen unknown. The sample is drawn from a study of beta chain features in type 1 diabetes. All of the isolated RNA was reverse transcribed, so expressed TCRB transcripts were sequenced. Generated by immunoSEQ multiplex PCR, the TCRdb table keeps only in-frame clones and is missing some. The sample includes under 450,000 clones, around 14% of them seen just once. Regarding the study as a whole: All four CD4+ subsets from Type 1 diabetes patients carried moderately but significantly shorter TCRB CDR3s.

CDR1 and CDR2 (germline): SEHNR, FQNEAQ (reference sequence). This CDR3 region has 15 residues. V was clipped by 1 base and J by 4 bases, with 8 bases between them. This sequence was found in a man aged 30 to 39 in good health. Sequenced input: naive CD4+ T cells from blood. The chain has TRBV7-9 and TRBJ1-6; D not resolved. The CDR3 nucleotides are TGTGCCAGCAGCTTAGGGACGGTGTATAATTCACCCCTCCACTTT. Translation: CASSLGTVYNSPLHF. The full variable domain, in which reference TRBV7-9 and TRBJ1-6 provide the parts outside the CDR3, is DTGVSQNPRHKITKRGQNVTFRCDPISEHNRLYWYRQTLGQGPEFLTYFQNEAQLEKSRLLSDRFSAERPKGSFSTLEIQRTEQGDSAMYLCASSLGTVYNSPLHFGNGTRLTVT.